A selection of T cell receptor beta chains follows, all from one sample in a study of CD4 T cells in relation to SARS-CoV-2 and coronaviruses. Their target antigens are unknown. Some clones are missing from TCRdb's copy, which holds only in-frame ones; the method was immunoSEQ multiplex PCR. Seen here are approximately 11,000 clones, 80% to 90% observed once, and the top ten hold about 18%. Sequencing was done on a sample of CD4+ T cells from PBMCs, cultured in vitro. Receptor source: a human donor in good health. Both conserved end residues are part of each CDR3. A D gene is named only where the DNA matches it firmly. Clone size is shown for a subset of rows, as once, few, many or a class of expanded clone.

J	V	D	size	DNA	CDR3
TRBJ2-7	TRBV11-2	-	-	TGTGCCAGCAGCCTTACGGGACGACTCTACGAGCAGTACTTC	CASSLTGRLYEQYF
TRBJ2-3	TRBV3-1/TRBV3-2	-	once	TGTGCCAGCACCGAATGGGGGTCAGGAGATACGCAGTATTTT	CASTEWGSGDTQYF
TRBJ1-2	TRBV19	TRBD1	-	TGTGCCAGTAACCCGGACAGGAACCCTTCCCAGGGCTACACCTTC	CASNPDRNPSQGYTF
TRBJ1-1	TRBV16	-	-	TGTGCCAGCAGCCAATCCCACCCCCGGACGGCGAACACTGAAGCTTTCTTT	CASSQSHPRTANTEAFF
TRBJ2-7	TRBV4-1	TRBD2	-	TGCGCCAGCAGCCCGTTAGGAGCGGGGTTCTACGAGCAGTACTTC	CASSPLGAGFYEQYF
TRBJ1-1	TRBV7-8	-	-	TGTGCCAGCAGCTTGAATCAGGGTCGAACTGAAGCTTTCTTT	CASSLNQGRTEAFF
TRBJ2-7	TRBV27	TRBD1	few	TGTGCCAGCAGTTTAAGGACAGGGTGGGAATACGAGCAGTACTTC	CASSLRTGWEYEQYF
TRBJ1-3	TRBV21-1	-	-	TGTGCCAGCAGCAAACAGTTAGCACAGGGGGGAAACACCATATATTTT	CASSKQLAQGGNTIYF
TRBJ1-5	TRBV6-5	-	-	TGTGCCTCCCATTCGGGGGCGGTAGGCAATCAGCCCCAGCATTTT	CASHSGAVGNQPQHF
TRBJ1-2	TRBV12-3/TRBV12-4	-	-	TGTGCCAGCAGTCCCGGGGATGGTGGCTACACCTTC	CASSPGDGGYTF
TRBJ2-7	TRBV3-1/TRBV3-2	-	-	TGTGCCAGCAGCCAAGTCCACGAGCAGTACTTC	CASSQVHEQYF
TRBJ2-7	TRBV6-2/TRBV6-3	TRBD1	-	TGTGCCAGCAGTAAGGGGGACAGGGCGGCCTACGAGCAGTACTTC	CASSKGDRAAYEQYF
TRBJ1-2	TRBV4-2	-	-	TGTGCCAGCAGCCAAGCAGGGGATCAGGCCTATGGCTACACCTTC	CASSQAGDQAYGYTF
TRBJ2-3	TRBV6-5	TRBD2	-	TGTGCCAGCAGTCGACTAGCGGGGAGCACAGATACGCAGTATTTT	CASSRLAGSTDTQYF
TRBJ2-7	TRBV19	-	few	TGTGCCAGTAGTAGAGCAAGCAGCTCCTACGAGCAGTACTTC	CASSRASSSYEQYF
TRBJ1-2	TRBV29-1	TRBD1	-	TGCAGCGGAGAACCAGGGGGTACAGGCTACACCTTC	CSGEPGGTGYTF
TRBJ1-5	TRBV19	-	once	TGTGCCAGTAGTCTCACAGGGCCTTATAGCAATCAGCCCCAGCATTTT	CASSLTGPYSNQPQHF
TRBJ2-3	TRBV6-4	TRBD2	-	TGTGCCAGCACCCGCGGGGAGCGGGATAGCACAGATACGCAGTATTTT	CASTRGERDSTDTQYF
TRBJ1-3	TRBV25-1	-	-	TGTGCCAGCAGTGTCGGGGGTGCTGGAAACACCATATATTTT	CASSVGGAGNTIYF
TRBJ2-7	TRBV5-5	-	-	TGTGCCAGCAGCCTGCCCGGATCAATTTACGAGCAGTACTTC	CASSLPGSIYEQYF
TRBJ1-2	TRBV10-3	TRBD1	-	TGTGCCATCAGTGTGGAGGGACAGCTGGGCTACACCTTC	CAISVEGQLGYTF
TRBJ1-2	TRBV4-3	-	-	TGCGCCAGCAGCCAAGCCCGGGCGGGTGGCTACACCTTC	CASSQARAGGYTF
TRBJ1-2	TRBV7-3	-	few	TGTGCCAGCAGCTTAACGACCCTTACAGGGTCCTATGGCTACACCTTC	CASSLTTLTGSYGYTF
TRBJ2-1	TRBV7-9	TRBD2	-	TGTGCCAGCAGCCCGTCCATTACTAGCGGGAGCTACAATGAGCAGTTCTTC	CASSPSITSGSYNEQFF
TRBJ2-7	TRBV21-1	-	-	TGTGCCAGCAGCAAAGTATACAGGTACTCCTACGAGCAGTACTTC	CASSKVYRYSYEQYF
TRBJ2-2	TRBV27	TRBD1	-	TGTGCCAGCAGCCGTGGGGGGACAGGTAAAGACACCGGGGAGCTGTTTTTT	CASSRGGTGKDTGELFF
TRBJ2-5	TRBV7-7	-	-	TGTGCCAGCGCAAAGATCGCACACCAAGAGACCCAGTACTTC	CASAKIAHQETQYF
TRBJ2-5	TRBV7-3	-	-	TGTGCCAGCAGCCCGCGCGGCCTGGGATTTCAAGAGACCCAGTACTTC	CASSPRGLGFQETQYF
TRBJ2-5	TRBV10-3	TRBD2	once	TGTGCCATCAGTCCCAGGGAGGGGCGGGGGAAAGAGACCCAGTACTTC	CAISPREGRGKETQYF